This TCR beta chain was recovered during a study of blood T cell repertoires in COVID-19. In the study overall: Samples of COVID-19 (acute and convalescent) were obtained from the United States, Italy and Spain.

As originally analysed: Amplification of reference gene primers provided the estimated nucleated cell counts. Sequencing was performed with immunoSEQ multiplex PCR; in TCRdb, only in-frame clones are kept and a portion is missing. V and J calls and clone size are as listed in that table; D and trimming were resolved from the DNA. The table records some 24,000 clones, 80% to 90% of them present only once. After removal of 4 bases from V and 8 bases from J, the junction contained 10 bases not matched to a gene. CDR1 and CDR2 from the germline V gene are SQVTM and ANQGSEA. The CDR3 sequence is 13 residues long.

Sequences were obtained from peripheral blood. This sequence joins TRBV29-1 and TRBJ1-2; 7 bases map to TRBD1. This sequence originates from a man aged 65-85 years with acute or convalescent COVID-19. The CDR3 sequence is CSVGNPDRWGYTF. In nucleotides, the CDR3 is TGCAGCGTTGGAAATCCGGACAGGTGGGGCTACACCTTC.